Reported below is one T cell receptor (beta chain). What it binds is unknown. Germline loops: CDR1 GTSNPN, CDR2 SVGIG (reference sequence). The CDR3 runs 12 residues. V shed 5 bases, J shed 4 bases, and the junction held 4 bases outside the gene matches. TCRdb keeps only in-frame clones here, not all; method: immunoSEQ multiplex PCR. The sample yields 35,000 to 45,000 clones, 80% to 95% seen once. The data are from a study of PD-L1 blockade in urothelial cancer. Background on the study: Men with urothelial cancer arising in the bladder made up about 90% of the roughly 29 patients. Across blood samples, T cells had a median count of around 140,000.

Study results and caveats: Below-median pretreatment blood TCR clonality was associated with improved progression-free and overall survival.

The clonotype originates from a man between 65 and 79 years old with urothelial cancer. The genes are TRBV30 and TRBJ1-2, with TRBD1 identical over 7 bases. Sequenced here: PBMCs, sampled around atezolizumab (anti-PD-L1) treatment. The CDR3 spells CAWLQGIYGYTF. The CDR3 nucleotides are TGTGCCTGGCTACAGGGGATCTATGGCTACACCTTC.